This TCR beta chain was documented in a study of blood T cell repertoires in COVID-19. In the study overall: Samples came from the United States, Italy and Spain, spanning acute and convalescent COVID-19. The analysed material was cDNA or gDNA that came from T cells, B-cell-depleted T cells, or PBMCs.

V trimming: 4 bases; J trimming: 11 bases; junction bases outside the gene matches: 13. Germline values: CDR1 GTSNPN, CDR2 SVGIG (reference sequence). There are 14 residues in the CDR3. The data were produced by immunoSEQ multiplex PCR, yet TCRdb's version contains in-frame clones alone and is incomplete. The repertoire consists of about 310,000 clones, with approximately 91% occurring once and the leading ten covering 5.2%. Those who participated ranged in age from 18 to 89 years and resided in around 22 US areas. Allocation to cohorts depended on clinical history reported by the participants. The TCR comes from a man aged 60-69 years who had recovered from COVID-19. The chain carries TRBV30 and TRBJ1-1, with 10 bases lining up with TRBD1. The sequencing input was PBMCs or T cells enriched from blood (not recorded which). The CDR3 coding sequence is TGTGCCTGGACAATGGACAGGGGGATAAGCAAGGCTTTCTTT. The encoded protein is CAWTMDRGISKAFF. Variable domain in full (rest from reference TRBV30 and TRBJ1-1): SQTIHQWPATLVQPVGSPLSLECTVEGTSNPNLYWYRQAAGRGLQLLFYSVGIGQISSEVPQNLSASRPQDRQFILSSKKLLLSDSGFYLCAWTMDRGISKAFFGQGTRLTVV.